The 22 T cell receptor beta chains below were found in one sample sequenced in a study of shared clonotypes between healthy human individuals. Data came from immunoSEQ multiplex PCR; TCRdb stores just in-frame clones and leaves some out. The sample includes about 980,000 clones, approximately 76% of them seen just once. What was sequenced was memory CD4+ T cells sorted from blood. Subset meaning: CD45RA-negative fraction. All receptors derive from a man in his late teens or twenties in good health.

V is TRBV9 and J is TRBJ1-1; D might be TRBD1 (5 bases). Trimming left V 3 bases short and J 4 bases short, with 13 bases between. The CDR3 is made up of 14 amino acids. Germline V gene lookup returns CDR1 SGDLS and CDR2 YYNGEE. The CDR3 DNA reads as TGTGCCAGCAGCGGCCAGGGAATCGGCACTGAAGCTTTCTTT. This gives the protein CASSGQGIGTEAFF.

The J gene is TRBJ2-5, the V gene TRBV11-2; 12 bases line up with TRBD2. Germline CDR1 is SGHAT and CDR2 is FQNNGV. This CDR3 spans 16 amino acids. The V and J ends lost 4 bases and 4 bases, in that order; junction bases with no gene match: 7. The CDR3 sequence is CASSSQGLAGLETQYF. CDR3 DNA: TGTGCCAGCAGCTCCCAAGGACTAGCGGGGCTAGAGACCCAGTACTTC.

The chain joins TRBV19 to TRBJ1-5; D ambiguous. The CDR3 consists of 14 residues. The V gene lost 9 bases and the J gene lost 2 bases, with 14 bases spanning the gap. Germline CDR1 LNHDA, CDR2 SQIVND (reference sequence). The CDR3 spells CASLDPPGNQPQHF. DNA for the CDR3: TGTGCCAGCCTGGACCCCCCGGGCAATCAGCCCCAGCATTTT.

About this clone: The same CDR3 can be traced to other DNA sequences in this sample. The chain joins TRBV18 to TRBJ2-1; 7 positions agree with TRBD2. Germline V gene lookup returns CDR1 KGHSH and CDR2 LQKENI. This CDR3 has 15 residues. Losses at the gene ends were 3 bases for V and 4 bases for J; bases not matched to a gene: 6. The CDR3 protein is CASSPSASGYNEQFF. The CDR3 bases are TGTGCCAGCTCACCGTCGGCTAGCGGATACAATGAGCAGTTCTTC.

The CDR3 loop is CASQTGQGRGTEAFF. CDR3 sequence (DNA): TGTGCCAGCCAAACGGGACAGGGTAGAGGCACTGAAGCTTTCTTT. This sequence joins TRBV2 and TRBJ1-1; 9 bases map to TRBD1. V dropped 8 bases and J dropped 4; count of bases not matched to a gene: 11. Germline CDR1 is SNHLY and CDR2 is FYNNEI. The CDR3 is made up of 15 amino acids.

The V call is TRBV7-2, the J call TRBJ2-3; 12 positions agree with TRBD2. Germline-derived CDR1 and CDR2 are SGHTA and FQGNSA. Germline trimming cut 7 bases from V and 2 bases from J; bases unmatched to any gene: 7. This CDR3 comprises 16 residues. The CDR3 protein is CASTPLAGGPTDTQYF. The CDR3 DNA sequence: TGTGCCAGCACCCCACTAGCGGGAGGTCCCACAGATACGCAGTATTTT.

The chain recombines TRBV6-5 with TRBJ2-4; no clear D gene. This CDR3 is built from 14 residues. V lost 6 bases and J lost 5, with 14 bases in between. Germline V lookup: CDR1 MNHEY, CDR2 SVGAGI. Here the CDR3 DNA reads TGTGCCAGCAGCCGACTGGGTAATCAAAACATTCAGTACTTC. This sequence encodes CASSRLGNQNIQYF.

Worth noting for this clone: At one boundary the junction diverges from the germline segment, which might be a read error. This CDR3 is CASSYTDRAKTQYF. The CDR3 region has the DNA TGTGCTAGCAGCTACACTGACAGGGCCAAGACCCAGTACTTC. The chain combines TRBV7-7 with TRBJ2-5; TRBD1 matches 7 bases. Per germline, CDR1 SSHAT and CDR2 FNYEAQ (reference sequence). The CDR3 is made up of 14 amino acids.

CDR3 in amino acids: CASSYSQGSDGYTF. The CDR3 nucleotides read TGTGCCAGCAGTTACTCGCAGGGATCCGATGGCTACACCTTC. The chain joins TRBV6-5 to TRBJ1-2; a possible D gene is TRBD1 (5 bases). The germline V and J ends were trimmed by 0 bases and 6 bases, with 11 bases remaining between them. The V gene's germline CDR1 is MNHEY and CDR2 SVGAGI. The CDR3 length is 14 residues.

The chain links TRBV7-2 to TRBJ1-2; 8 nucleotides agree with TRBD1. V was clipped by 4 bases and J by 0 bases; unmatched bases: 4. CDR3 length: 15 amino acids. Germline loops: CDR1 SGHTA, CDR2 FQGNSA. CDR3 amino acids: CASSSRQGTNYGYTF. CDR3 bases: TGTGCCAGCAGCTCCCGACAGGGGACTAACTATGGCTACACCTTC. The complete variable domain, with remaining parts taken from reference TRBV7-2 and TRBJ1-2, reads GAGVSQSPSNKVTEKGKDVELRCDPISGHTALYWYRQSLGQGLEFLIYFQGNSAPDKSGLPSDRFSAERTGGSVSTLTIQRTQQEDSAVYLCASSSRQGTNYGYTFGSGTRLTVV.

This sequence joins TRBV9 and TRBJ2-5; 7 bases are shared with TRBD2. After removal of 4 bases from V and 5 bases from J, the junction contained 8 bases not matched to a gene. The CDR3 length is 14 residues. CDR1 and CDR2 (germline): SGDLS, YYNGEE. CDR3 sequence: CASSPEGGLETQYF. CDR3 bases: TGTGCCAGCAGCCCCGAGGGAGGGTTGGAGACCCAGTACTTC. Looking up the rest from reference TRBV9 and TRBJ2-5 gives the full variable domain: DSGVTQTPKHLITATGQRVTLRCSPRSGDLSVYWYQQSLDQGLQFLIQYYNGEERAKGNILERFSAQQFPDLHSELNLSSLELGDSALYFCASSPEGGLETQYFGPGTRLLVL.

The chain's CDR3 is CASRPGTRLYEQFF. Here the CDR3 DNA reads TGTGCCAGCAGGCCCGGGACTAGACTCTATGAGCAGTTCTTC. The chain uses TRBV6-1 and TRBJ2-1, with 8 bases matching TRBD2. The CDR3 has 14 residues. Germline V lookup: CDR1 MNHNS, CDR2 SASEGT. The junction had 9 bases not matched to a gene; V was cut back by 6 bases and J by 8 bases.

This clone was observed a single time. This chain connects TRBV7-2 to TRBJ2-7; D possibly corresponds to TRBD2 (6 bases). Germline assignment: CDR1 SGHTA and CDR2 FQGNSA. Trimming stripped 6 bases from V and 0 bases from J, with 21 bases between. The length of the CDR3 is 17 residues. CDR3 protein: CASSPGAGRLSSYEQYF. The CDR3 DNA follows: TGTGCCAGCAGTCCCGGGGCGGGAAGGCTTAGCTCCTACGAGCAGTACTTC.

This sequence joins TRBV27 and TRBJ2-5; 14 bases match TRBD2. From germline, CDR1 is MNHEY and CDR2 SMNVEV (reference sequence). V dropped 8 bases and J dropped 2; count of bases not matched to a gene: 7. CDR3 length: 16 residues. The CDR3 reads CASGGLAGDPQETQYF. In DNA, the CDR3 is TGTGCCAGCGGGGGACTAGCGGGGGATCCGCAAGAGACCCAGTACTTC.

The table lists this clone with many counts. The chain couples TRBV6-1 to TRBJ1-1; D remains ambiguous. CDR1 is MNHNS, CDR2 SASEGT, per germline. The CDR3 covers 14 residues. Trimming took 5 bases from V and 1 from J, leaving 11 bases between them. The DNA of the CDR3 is TGTGCCAGCAGTTTCGCCGGGAGGAACACTGAAGCTTTCTTT. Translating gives CASSFAGRNTEAFF.

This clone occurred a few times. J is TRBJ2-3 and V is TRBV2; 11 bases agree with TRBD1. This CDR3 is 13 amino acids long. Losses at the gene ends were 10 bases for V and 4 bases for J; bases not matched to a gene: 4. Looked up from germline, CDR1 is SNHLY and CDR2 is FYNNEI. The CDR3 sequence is CATQDRGPDTQYF. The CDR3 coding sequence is TGTGCCACCCAGGACAGGGGGCCAGATACGCAGTATTTT.

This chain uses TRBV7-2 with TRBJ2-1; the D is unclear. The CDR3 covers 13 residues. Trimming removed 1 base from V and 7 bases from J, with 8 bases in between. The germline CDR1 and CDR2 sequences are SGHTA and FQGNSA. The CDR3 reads CASSLVMVNEQFF. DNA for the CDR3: TGTGCCAGCAGCTTAGTGATGGTAAATGAGCAGTTCTTC.

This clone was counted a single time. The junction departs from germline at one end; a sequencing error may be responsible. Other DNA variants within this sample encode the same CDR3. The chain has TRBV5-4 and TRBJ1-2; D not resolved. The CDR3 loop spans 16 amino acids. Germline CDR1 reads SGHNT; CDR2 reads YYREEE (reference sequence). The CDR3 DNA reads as TGTGCCAGTAGCTTGGAAATATCGTCCATGAATCAGGGCTACACCTTC. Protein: CASSLEISSMNQGYTF.

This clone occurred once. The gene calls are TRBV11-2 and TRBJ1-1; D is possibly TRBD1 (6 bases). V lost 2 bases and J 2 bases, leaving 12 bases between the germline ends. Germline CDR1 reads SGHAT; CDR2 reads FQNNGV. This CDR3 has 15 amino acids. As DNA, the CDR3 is TGTGCCAGCAGCTTAACGGGGGGCATTAACACTGAAGCTTTCTTT. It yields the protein CASSLTGGINTEAFF.

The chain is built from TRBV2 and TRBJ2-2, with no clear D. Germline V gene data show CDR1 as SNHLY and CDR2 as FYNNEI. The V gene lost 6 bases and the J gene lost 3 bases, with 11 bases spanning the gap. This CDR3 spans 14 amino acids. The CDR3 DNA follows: TGTGCCAGCAGGTCGGAAATCTACACCGGGGAGCTGTTTTTT. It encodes CASRSEIYTGELFF.

For the CDR3, the DNA is TGTGCCAGCAGCCTGGGCCGAGATAGCACAGATACGCAGTATTTT. Translated: CASSLGRDSTDTQYF. The chain carries TRBV5-8 and TRBJ2-3; D not certain. Per germline, CDR1 SGHTS and CDR2 YDEGEE. CDR3 length: 15 amino acids. V was pared by 4 bases and J by 0 bases, with 12 bases between. Filled out from reference TRBV5-8 and TRBJ2-3, the complete variable domain reads EAGVTQSPTHLIKTRGQQATLRCSPISGHTSVYWYQQALGLGLQFLLWYDEGEERNRGNFPPRFSGRQFPNYSSELNVNALELEDSALYLCASSLGRDSTDTQYFGPGTRLTVL.

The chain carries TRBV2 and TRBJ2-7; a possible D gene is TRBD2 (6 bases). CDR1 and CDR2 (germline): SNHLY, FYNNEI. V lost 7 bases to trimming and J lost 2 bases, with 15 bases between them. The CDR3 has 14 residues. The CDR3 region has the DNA TGTGCCAGCAATAGCGCGGGGAATACCTACGAGCAGTACTTC. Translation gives CASNSAGNTYEQYF.